This T cell receptor beta chain was observed in a study of tumor and adjacent non-tumor tissue in lung cancer. No cell sorting was done before RNA was extracted from the tissue. A modified ARM-PCR protocol with three rounds of nested PCR amplified TCRbeta. TCRdb recomputed calls from the multiplex PCR reads with MiXCR, one row per CDR3 protein. The profile shows 90,000 to 130,000 distinct CDR3 sequences, nearly 85% of them singletons. Notes on the study in general: Shorter survival was associated with higher TCR diversity in tumors.

The V gene's germline CDR1 is SQVTM and CDR2 ANQGSEA. CDR3 size: 17 residues. The V and J ends lost 0 bases and 1 base respectively, with 18 bases between them. As regards this clonotype: Antigen unknown.

The rearrangement joins TRBV29-1 to TRBJ1-2; D remains ambiguous. This clonotype was sampled from a man between 65 and 85 years old with non-small cell lung cancer. Sequencing input: lung tumor tissue. The CDR3 here is CSVEEYVQDRSNYGYTF. The CDR3 region has the DNA TGCAGCGTTGAAGAGTACGTTCAGGACCGTAGTAACTATGGCTACACCTTC.